What follows describes a single T cell receptor beta chain. No antigen is known for it. The patients, who ranged from 18 to 65 in age, presented with newly diagnosed hyperthyroidism lasting under 2 months. Clinicians diagnosed patients from clinical symptoms, serum thyroxine and TRAb, thyroid ultrasound and orbital computed tomography. Germline V CDR1 and CDR2: SEHNR, FQNEAQ (reference sequence). The CDR3 consists of 20 residues. V gave up 5 bases and J gave up 4 bases; unmatched junction bases: 22. The data were taken from a study of T cells in Graves' hyperthyroidism and ophthalmopathy. Researchers took RNA transcripts and amplified the TCR beta CDR3 regions from them. The HTBI primer set was used in a first-round RT-PCR of the TCR CDR3. TCRdb passed the multiplex PCR reads through MiXCR, listing each CDR3 protein once. This table has around 720,000 distinct CDR3 sequences, around a third appearing once.

Study-level points and caveats: Prediction of ophthalmopathy progression came a median roughly 6.4 months pre-onset. Among clonotypes expanded in thyroid above 0.001, most were also found in blood.

V gene TRBV7-9 combines with J gene TRBJ2-7; the match to TRBD2 covers 11 bases. The clonotype originates from a woman in her thirties or forties with Graves' hyperthyroidism. The sample taken for sequencing was blood. This CDR3 reads CASSHPLTEVLRTSGYEQYF. The CDR3 bases are TGTGCCAGCAGCCACCCGCTTACTGAAGTCCTAAGGACTAGCGGGTACGAGCAGTACTTC.